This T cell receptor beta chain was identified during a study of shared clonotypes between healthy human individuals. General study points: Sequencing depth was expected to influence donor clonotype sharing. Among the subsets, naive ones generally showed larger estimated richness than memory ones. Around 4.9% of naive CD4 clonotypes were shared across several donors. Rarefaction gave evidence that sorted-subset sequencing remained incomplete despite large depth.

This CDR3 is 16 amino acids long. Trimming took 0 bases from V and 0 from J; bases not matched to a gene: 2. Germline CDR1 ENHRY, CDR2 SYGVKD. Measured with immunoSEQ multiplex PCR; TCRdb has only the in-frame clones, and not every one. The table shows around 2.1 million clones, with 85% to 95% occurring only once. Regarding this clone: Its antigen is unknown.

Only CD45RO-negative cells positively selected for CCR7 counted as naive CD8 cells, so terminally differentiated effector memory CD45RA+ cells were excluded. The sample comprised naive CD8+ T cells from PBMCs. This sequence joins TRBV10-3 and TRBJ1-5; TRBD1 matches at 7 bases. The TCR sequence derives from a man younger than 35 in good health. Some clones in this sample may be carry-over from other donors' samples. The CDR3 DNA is TGTGCCATCAGTGAGTCGCAGGGGGATAGCAATCAGCCCCAGCATTTT. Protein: CAISESQGDSNQPQHF.